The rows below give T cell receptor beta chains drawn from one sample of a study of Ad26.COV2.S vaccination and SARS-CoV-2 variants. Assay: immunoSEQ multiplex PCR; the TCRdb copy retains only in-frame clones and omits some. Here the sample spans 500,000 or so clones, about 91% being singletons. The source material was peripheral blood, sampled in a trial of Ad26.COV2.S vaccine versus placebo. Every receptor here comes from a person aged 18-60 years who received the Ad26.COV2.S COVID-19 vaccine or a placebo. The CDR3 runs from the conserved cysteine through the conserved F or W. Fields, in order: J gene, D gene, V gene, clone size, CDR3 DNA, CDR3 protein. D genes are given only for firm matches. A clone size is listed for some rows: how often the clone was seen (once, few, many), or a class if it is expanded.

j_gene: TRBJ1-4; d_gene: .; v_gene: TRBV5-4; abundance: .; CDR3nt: TGTGCCAGCAGCGTGGACACCTCAACTAATGAAAAACTGTTTTTT; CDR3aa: CASSVDTSTNEKLFF
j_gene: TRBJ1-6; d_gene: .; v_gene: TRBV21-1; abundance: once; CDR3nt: .; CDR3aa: CASRVGQGNSPLHF
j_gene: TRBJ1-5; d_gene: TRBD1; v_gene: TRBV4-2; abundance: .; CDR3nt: TGTGCCAGCAGCCTAAGGACAGGGATTCAGCCCCAGCATTTT; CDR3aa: CASSLRTGIQPQHF
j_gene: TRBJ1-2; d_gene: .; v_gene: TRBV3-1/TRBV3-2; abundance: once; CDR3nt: TGTGCCAGCAGCCAAGATCGGGGTCGGGGCTACACCTTC; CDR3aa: CASSQDRGRGYTF
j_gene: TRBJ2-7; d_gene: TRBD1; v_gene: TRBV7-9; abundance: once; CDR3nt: TGTGCCAGCAGTTTTGGTCCGGGGGTTGGGACAGGGCGTTACGAGCAGTACTTC; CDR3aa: CASSFGPGVGTGRYEQYF
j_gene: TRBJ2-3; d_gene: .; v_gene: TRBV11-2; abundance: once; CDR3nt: TGTGCCAGCAGCTCGCATCTAGCGAGGCGGGCAGATACGCAGTATTTT; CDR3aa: CASSSHLARRADTQYF
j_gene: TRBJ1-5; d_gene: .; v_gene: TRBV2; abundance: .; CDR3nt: TGTGCCAGCAGCCCCGGGACGGAGCAGCATTTT; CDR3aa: CASSPGTEQHF
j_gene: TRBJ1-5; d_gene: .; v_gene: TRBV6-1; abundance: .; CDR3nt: TGTGCCAGCAGTGCTGGACGGTCTATCTCGAGTCAGCCCCAGCATTTT; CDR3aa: CASSAGRSISSQPQHF
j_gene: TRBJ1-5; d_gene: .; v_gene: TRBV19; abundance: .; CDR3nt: TGTGCCAGTAGTGGGGACAGCAATCAGCCCCAGCATTTT; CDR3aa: CASSGDSNQPQHF
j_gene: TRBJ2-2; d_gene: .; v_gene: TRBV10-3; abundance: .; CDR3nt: TGTGCCATCCGAGAGCAACAGGAAAGGACCGGGGAGCTGTTTTTT; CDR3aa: CAIREQQERTGELFF
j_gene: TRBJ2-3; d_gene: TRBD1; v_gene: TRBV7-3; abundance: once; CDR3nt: TGTGCCAGCAGCCGACAGGGGCGGAGCACAGATACGCAGTATTTT; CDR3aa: CASSRQGRSTDTQYF
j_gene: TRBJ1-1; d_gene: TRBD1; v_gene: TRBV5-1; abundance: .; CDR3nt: TGCGCCAGCAGCACCGACAGGGGTGGTCTAGAAGCTTTCTTT; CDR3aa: CASSTDRGGLEAFF
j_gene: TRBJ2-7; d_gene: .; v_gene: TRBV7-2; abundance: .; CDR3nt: TGTGCCAGCAGCAGACGGGACTCCGACTACGAGCAGTACTTC; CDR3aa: CASSRRDSDYEQYF
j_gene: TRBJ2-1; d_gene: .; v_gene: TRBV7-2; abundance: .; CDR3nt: TGTGCCAGCAGCTTAGACAGGGCGTCCTACAATGAGCAGTTCTTC; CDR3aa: CASSLDRASYNEQFF
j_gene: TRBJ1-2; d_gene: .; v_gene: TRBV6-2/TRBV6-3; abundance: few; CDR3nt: TGTGCCAGCAGTGCGGGGGGCTATGGCTACACCTTC; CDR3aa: CASSAGGYGYTF
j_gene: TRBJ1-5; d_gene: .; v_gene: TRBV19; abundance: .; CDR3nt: TGTGCCAGTAGTCTCCCGGGTTATCAGCCCCAGCATTTT; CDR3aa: CASSLPGYQPQHF
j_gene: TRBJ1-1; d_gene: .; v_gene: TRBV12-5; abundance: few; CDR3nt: TGTGCTAGTGGTTTGGCTCTCAGAGACAACACTGAAGCTTTCTTT; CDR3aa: CASGLALRDNTEAFF
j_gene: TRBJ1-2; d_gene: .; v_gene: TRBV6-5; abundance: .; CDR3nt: TGTGCCAGCACTACAGGAACGGATGGCTACACCTTC; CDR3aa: CASTTGTDGYTF
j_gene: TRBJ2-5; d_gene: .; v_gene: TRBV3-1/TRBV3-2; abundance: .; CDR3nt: TGTGCCAGCAGCCAAGCCAGGGAGGAGACCCAGTACTTC; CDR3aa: CASSQAREETQYF
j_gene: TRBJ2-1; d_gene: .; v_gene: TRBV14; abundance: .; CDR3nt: TGTGCCAGCAGCCATCGACCGGGGAATGAGCAGTTCTTC; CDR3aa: CASSHRPGNEQFF
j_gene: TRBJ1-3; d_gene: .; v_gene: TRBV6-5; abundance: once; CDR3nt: TGTGCCAGCACCACCACTGGCAGAAACACCATATATTTT; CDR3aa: CASTTTGRNTIYF
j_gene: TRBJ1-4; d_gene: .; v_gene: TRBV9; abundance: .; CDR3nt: TGTGCCAGCAGCGTAGGGGGGCATGAAAAACTGTTTTTT; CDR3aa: CASSVGGHEKLFF
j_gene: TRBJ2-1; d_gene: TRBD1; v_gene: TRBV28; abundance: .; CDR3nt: TGTGCCAGCACCCAACCCGGGACAGGGGGCATTGAGCAGTTCTTC; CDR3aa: CASTQPGTGGIEQFF
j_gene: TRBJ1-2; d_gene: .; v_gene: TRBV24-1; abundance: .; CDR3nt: TGTGCCACCAGTGACGCAGGGGGCTACACCTTC; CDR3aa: CATSDAGGYTF
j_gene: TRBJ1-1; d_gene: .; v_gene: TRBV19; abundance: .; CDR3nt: TGTGCCAGTAGTACACTATGGGGGCCGAGCACTGAAGCTTTCTTT; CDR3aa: CASSTLWGPSTEAFF
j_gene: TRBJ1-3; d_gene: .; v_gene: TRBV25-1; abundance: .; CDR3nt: TGTGCCAGCAGTGAAGGAGGATCTGGAAACACCATATATTTT; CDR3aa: CASSEGGSGNTIYF
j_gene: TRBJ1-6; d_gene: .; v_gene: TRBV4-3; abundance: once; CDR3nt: TGCGCCAGCAGCCAAGCCTCTAGGGCTCATAATTCACCCCTCCACTTT; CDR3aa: CASSQASRAHNSPLHF
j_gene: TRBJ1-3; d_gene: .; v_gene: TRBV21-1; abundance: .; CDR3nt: TGTGCCAGAGGGATGGGAACAGGGTCAGCTGGAAACACCATATATTTT; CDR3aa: CARGMGTGSAGNTIYF
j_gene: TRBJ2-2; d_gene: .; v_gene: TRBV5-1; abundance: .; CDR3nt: TGCGCCAGCAATTGGGCAGGCGCCTCGAACACCGGGGAGCTGTTTTTT; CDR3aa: CASNWAGASNTGELFF
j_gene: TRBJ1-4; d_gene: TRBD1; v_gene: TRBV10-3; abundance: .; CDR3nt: TGTGCCATCAGTGAGGGACAGGGGCGAGGAAAACTGTTTTTT; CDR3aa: CAISEGQGRGKLFF
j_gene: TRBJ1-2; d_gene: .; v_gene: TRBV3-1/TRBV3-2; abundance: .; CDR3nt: TGTGCCAGCAGCCAACTTGGGGGAACAGGCTTCGTCGGTGGCTACACCTTC; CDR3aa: CASSQLGGTGFVGGYTF
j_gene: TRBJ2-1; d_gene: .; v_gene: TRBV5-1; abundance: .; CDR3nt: TGCGCCAGCGGAGTCGAATCCTACAATGAGCAGTTCTTC; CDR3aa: CASGVESYNEQFF
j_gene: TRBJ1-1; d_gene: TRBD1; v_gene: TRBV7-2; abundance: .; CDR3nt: TGTGCCAGCAGCCCGAGGGACAGGGGTGGTACTGAAGCTTTCTTT; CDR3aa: CASSPRDRGGTEAFF
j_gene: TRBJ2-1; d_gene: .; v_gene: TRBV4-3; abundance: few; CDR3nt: TGCGCCAGCAGCCAAGCCTGGGCAGGCGACACCTACAATGAGCAGTTCTTC; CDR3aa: CASSQAWAGDTYNEQFF